The 30 T cell receptor beta chains in this list originate from one sample, sequenced in a study of CD8 T cells in ankylosing spondylitis. Each CDR3 protein is one row after TCRdb ran MiXCR on the 5' RACE reads. The sample lists just over 150,000 distinct CDR3 sequences; around 16% were seen once. The sample taken for sequencing was blood, either unsorted or a sorted T cell fraction (not recorded which). These receptors all stem from a male donor with ankylosing spondylitis or in good health (not recorded which).

This clonotype was seen many times. The rearrangement uses TRBV5-1 and TRBJ2-1; 8 bases match TRBD2. The V gene's germline CDR1 is SGHRS and CDR2 YFSETQ. This CDR3 contains 15 residues. Trimming took 2 bases from V and 8 from J; bases not matched to a gene: 9. The CDR3 DNA reads TGCGCCAGCAGCTTCACTAGCGGTGGGGTCGATGAGCAGTTCTTC. Translation gives CASSFTSGGVDEQFF.

The chain is built from TRBV28 and TRBJ2-7, with 8 bases aligning to TRBD1. Trimming cost V 5 bases and J 0 bases; bases outside gene matches: 9. The CDR3 totals 16 residues. Per the germline V gene, CDR1 is MDHEN and CDR2 is SYDVKM. The CDR3 spells CASSKPRDRFSYEQYF. The CDR3 coding sequence is TGTGCCAGCAGTAAACCCCGGGACAGGTTCTCCTACGAGCAGTACTTC.

The sample holds many counts of this clonotype. The chain joins TRBV12-3 or TRBV12-4 to TRBJ2-5; D might be TRBD1 (6 bases). This CDR3 region has 15 residues. V was clipped by 3 bases and J by 4 bases, with 15 bases between them. The CDR3, as DNA: TGTGCCAGCAGTTTTCTAGGGACAAAAGGAGAGACCCAGTACTTC. Residues: CASSFLGTKGETQYF.

This chain uses TRBV28 with TRBJ2-2, with 7 bases matching TRBD1. V lost 3 bases to trimming and J lost 10 bases; unmatched junction nucleotides: 14. CDR1 is MDHEN, CDR2 SYDVKM, per germline. This CDR3 is built from 16 residues. CDR3 in amino acids: CASSFTPDRAAEELFF. CDR3 nucleotide sequence: TGTGCCAGCAGTTTTACCCCTGACAGGGCGGCGGAGGAGCTGTTTTTT.

CDR3 sequence: CASTLYSHQETQYF. The CDR3 DNA sequence: TGTGCCAGCACCTTATACAGTCACCAAGAGACCCAGTACTTC. The chain is built from TRBV12-3 or TRBV12-4 and TRBJ2-5, with unresolved D. V dropped 7 bases and J dropped 0 bases, with 12 bases sitting between them. This CDR3 has 14 amino acids.

The chain carries TRBV28 and TRBJ2-2; 9 nucleotides match TRBD1. J lost 7 bases, V lost 3 bases, and 9 bases had no gene match. This CDR3 is built from 16 residues. Per the germline V gene, CDR1 is MDHEN and CDR2 is SYDVKM. The DNA for the CDR3 is TGTGCCAGCAGTTTTAGGACAGGGGTGTCCTTCGGGGAGCTGTTTTTT. This translates into CASSFRTGVSFGELFF. Drawing the rest from reference TRBV28 and TRBJ2-2, the complete variable domain is DVKVTQSSRYLVKRTGEKVFLECVQDMDHENMFWYRQDPGLGLRLIYFSYDVKMKEKGDIPEGYSVSREKKERFSLILESASTNQTSMYLCASSFRTGVSFGELFFGEGSRLTVL.

This clonotype was observed at least ten times. The rearrangement links TRBV20-1 to TRBJ2-3; unclear D gene. The V end was cut by 3 bases, the J end by 1 base, with 14 bases between. This CDR3 comprises 15 residues. The germline CDR1 and CDR2 sequences are DFQATT and SNEGSKA (reference sequence). Here the CDR3 reads CSASPTDQGTDTQYF. In DNA form, the CDR3 reads TGCAGTGCTAGTCCTACGGATCAGGGCACAGATACGCAGTATTTT.

The sample holds a few counts of this clonotype. V is TRBV20-1 and J is TRBJ2-7, with a possible D match to TRBD1 (6 bases). CDR1 DFQATT and CDR2 SNEGSKA come from the germline V gene (reference sequence). The germline V and J ends were trimmed by 0 bases and 4 bases, with 13 bases remaining between them. The CDR3 runs 14 residues. As DNA, the CDR3 is TGCAGTGCTAGAGATGGGCAGGGGAAATACGAGCAGTACTTC. Translated, it gives CSARDGQGKYEQYF.

The sample holds many counts of this clonotype. The CDR3 protein is CASSQELGLQQPQHF. CDR3 nucleotide sequence: TGCGCCAGCAGCCAAGAATTGGGGCTGCAGCAGCCCCAGCATTTT. The chain uses TRBV4-1 and TRBJ1-5, with D tentatively TRBD1 (5 bases). Germline V gives CDR1 MGHRA, CDR2 YSYEKL. The CDR3 is 15 amino acids. Trimming took 0 bases from V and 7 from J, leaving 13 bases between them.

This clonotype was seen many times. V and J are TRBV20-1 and TRBJ1-5; D is perhaps TRBD1 (6 bases). The V gene's germline CDR1 is DFQATT and CDR2 SNEGSKA (reference sequence). Trimming stripped 1 base from V and 3 bases from J, with 10 bases between. This CDR3 spans 14 amino acids. The CDR3 loop reads CSARGAGDNQPQHF. DNA for the CDR3: TGCAGTGCTAGAGGGGCAGGGGACAATCAGCCCCAGCATTTT.

V is TRBV6-5 and J is TRBJ2-1, with TRBD1 identical over 10 bases. The germline gives CDR1 MNHEY, CDR2 SVGAGI. The ends lost 6 bases at V and 12 bases at J; junction bases unmatched: 2. This CDR3 is built from 11 residues. The CDR3 sequence is CASRDRGGQFF. For the CDR3, the DNA is TGTGCCAGCAGGGACAGGGGGGGGCAGTTCTTC.

This clonotype was seen repeatedly, ten times or more. Here the CDR3 reads CASSYSPRDRLNYEQYF. CDR3 nucleotide sequence: TGTGCCAGCAGTTATTCCCCCCGGGACAGACTAAACTACGAGCAGTACTTC. The chain couples TRBV6-2 or TRBV6-3 to TRBJ2-7; 7 bases align to TRBD1. From germline, CDR1 is MNHEY and CDR2 SVGEGT. CDR3 length: 17 residues. V lost 3 bases to trimming and J lost 3 bases; unmatched junction nucleotides: 14.

The rearrangement uses TRBV6-1 and TRBJ1-4; D might be TRBD1 (5 bases). Deletions cut 6 bases from V and 7 bases from J, with 24 bases between. Per the germline V gene, CDR1 is MNHNS and CDR2 is SASEGT. The CDR3 covers 17 residues. CDR3 in amino acids: CASREVGNRLGREKLFF. CDR3 DNA sequence: TGTGCCAGCAGAGAGGTGGGCAACCGCTTGGGACGTGAAAAACTGTTTTTT.

Many counts were recorded for this clonotype. V and J are TRBV5-1 and TRBJ2-7; D ambiguous. The CDR3 spans 14 residues. Deletions cut 4 bases from V and 2 bases from J, with 13 bases between. Per the germline V gene, CDR1 is SGHRS and CDR2 is YFSETQ. CDR3 amino acids: CASSGDSGAYEQYF. In nucleotides, the CDR3 is TGCGCCAGCAGCGGGGATTCGGGCGCCTACGAGCAGTACTTC.

The V call is TRBV24-1, the J call TRBJ2-1, with D tentatively TRBD2 (5 bases). From germline, CDR1 is KGHDR and CDR2 SFDVKD. The CDR3 spans 12 residues. V lost 9 bases, J lost 5 bases, and 10 bases lay in between. This CDR3 reads CATESGNNEQFF. As DNA, the CDR3 is TGTGCCACCGAAAGCGGCAACAATGAGCAGTTCTTC.

Only a few counts were recorded for this clonotype. The chain uses TRBV6-5 and TRBJ1-1, with D possibly TRBD1 on 6 matching bases. The CDR3 has 14 residues. Germline values: CDR1 MNHEY, CDR2 SVGAGI. The V gene lost 4 bases and the J gene lost 2 bases, with 11 bases spanning the gap. CDR3 coding DNA: TGTGCCAGCAGTTTTGGGACATCTAACACTGAAGCTTTCTTT. Protein sequence: CASSFGTSNTEAFF.

This clonotype was detected only a few times. The J gene is TRBJ1-1, the V gene TRBV7-9; D remains ambiguous. V was shortened by 7 bases and J by 5 bases, with 17 bases between the two germline ends. Germline lookup yields CDR1 SEHNR and CDR2 FQNEAQ (reference sequence). There are 14 residues in the CDR3. The CDR3 nucleotides read TGTGCCAGCATCATCACGGGATTGGGGACTGAAGCTTTCTTT. This translates into CASIITGLGTEAFF.

This chain uses TRBV5-1 with TRBJ2-1; D tentatively reads TRBD1 or TRBD2 (6 bases each). V shed 4 bases and J shed 7 bases, with 12 bases lying between them. The CDR3 covers 13 residues. CDR1 is SGHRS, CDR2 YFSETQ, per germline. The chain's CDR3 is CASSPGGPNEQFF. In DNA, the CDR3 is TGCGCCAGCAGCCCCGGGGGCCCTAATGAGCAGTTCTTC.

V usage is TRBV7-9 and J usage is TRBJ1-2; D is perhaps TRBD1 (5 bases). Trimming shortened V by 3 bases and J by 4 bases, and 9 bases separated the two germline ends. This CDR3 is built from 13 residues. Germline loops: CDR1 SEHNR, CDR2 FQNEAQ (reference sequence). This CDR3 is CASSFDSFYGYTF. In nucleotides, the CDR3 is TGTGCCAGCAGCTTTGACAGTTTCTATGGCTACACCTTC. Full variable domain (outside the CDR3, taken from reference TRBV7-9 and TRBJ1-2): DTGVSQNPRHKITKRGQNVTFRCDPISEHNRLYWYRQTLGQGPEFLTYFQNEAQLEKSRLLSDRFSAERPKGSFSTLEIQRTEQGDSAMYLCASSFDSFYGYTFGSGTRLTVV.

There are many counts of this clonotype. This sequence joins TRBV18 and TRBJ2-7, with D perhaps TRBD1 (6 bases). Per the germline V gene, CDR1 is KGHSH and CDR2 is LQKENI. The V end was cut by 2 bases, the J end by 4 bases, with 9 bases between. This CDR3 is built from 13 residues. The DNA for the CDR3 is TGTGCCAGCTCACCAGGGGGCGATTACGAGCAGTACTTC. Protein product: CASSPGGDYEQYF.

This clonotype was detected ten times or more. This chain connects TRBV29-1 to TRBJ1-2, with a tentative D call TRBD1 (5 bases). CDR1 SQVTM and CDR2 ANQGSEA come from the germline V gene. CDR3 length equals 11 residues. V gave up 5 bases and J gave up 6 bases, with 10 bases separating them. DNA for the CDR3: TGCAGCGTTTCCTCAGGGAATGGCTACACCTTC. Residues: CSVSSGNGYTF.

This clonotype was found many times. J is TRBJ2-2 and V is TRBV7-7; 10 bases agree with TRBD2. The CDR3 loop spans 18 amino acids. The J segment lost 1 base and the V segment lost 4 bases, leaving 9 bases of the junction unmatched. Germline CDR1 reads SSHAT; CDR2 reads FNYEAQ (reference sequence). CDR3 in DNA: TGTGCCAGCAGCTCCGGGACTAGCGCTTTCCAGAACACCGGGGAGCTGTTTTTT. It codes for CASSSGTSAFQNTGELFF.

This clonotype has just a few counts. V usage is TRBV7-2 and J usage is TRBJ1-2, with 7 bases identical to TRBD1. V was pared by 8 bases and J by 5 bases, with 8 bases of the junction left unmatched. Germline lookup yields CDR1 SGHTA and CDR2 FQGNSA. The CDR3 loop spans 13 amino acids. The CDR3 protein is CASGNRGEYGYTF. DNA of the CDR3: TGTGCCAGCGGTAACAGGGGAGAGTATGGCTACACCTTC.

This clonotype was observed a few times. The chain employs TRBV28 and TRBJ1-2; D gene ambiguous. Germline loops: CDR1 MDHEN, CDR2 SYDVKM. Trimming stripped 5 bases from V and 4 bases from J, with 8 bases between. This CDR3 has 12 residues. In nucleotides, the CDR3 is TGTGCCAGCAGTCTGGCTTCCTATGGCTACACCTTC. Its protein is CASSLASYGYTF.

In its sample, this clonotype was seen a few times. This rearrangement joins TRBV28 to TRBJ1-6; TRBD1 is a possible D gene (5 bases). The germline gives CDR1 MDHEN, CDR2 SYDVKM. V lost 6 bases to trimming and J lost 11 bases, with 14 bases between them. CDR3 length equals 13 residues. The CDR3 DNA reads as TGTGCCAGCAGGAGGGGCTATGATGCACCCCTCCACTTT. Protein: CASRRGYDAPLHF.

This clonotype was counted many times. This rearrangement joins TRBV5-1 to TRBJ2-7, with 12 positions matching TRBD1. The CDR3 loop spans 13 amino acids. V lost 3 bases to trimming and J lost 8 bases; unmatched junction nucleotides: 3. The germline V gene encodes CDR1 SGHRS and CDR2 YFSETQ. The DNA for the CDR3 is TGCGCCAGCAGCTACGGGACAGGGGGCAAGCAGTACTTC. Protein product: CASSYGTGGKQYF.

This CDR3 reads CASSTSWGNTEAFF. The CDR3 coding sequence is TGTGCCAGCAGTACCTCGTGGGGGAACACTGAAGCTTTCTTT. This sequence joins TRBV6-5 and TRBJ1-1; D remains ambiguous. The CDR3 consists of 14 residues. Germline CDR1 and CDR2: MNHEY and SVGAGI. V shed 5 bases and J shed 1 base, with 11 bases lying between them.

This clonotype was seen at least ten times. The chain recombines TRBV5-1 with TRBJ1-2; D uncertain. The germline CDR1 and CDR2 sequences are SGHRS and YFSETQ. The CDR3 is 13 residues long. Trimming shortened V by 1 base and J by 1 base, and 5 bases separated the two germline ends. This CDR3 reads CASSLPDNYGYTF. The CDR3 DNA reads TGCGCCAGCAGCTTGCCTGATAACTATGGCTACACCTTC.

The sample holds a few counts of this clonotype. The chain combines TRBV3-1 with TRBJ1-2; D not certain. The CDR3 has 13 residues. Germline-derived CDR1 and CDR2 are LGHDT and YNNKEL (reference sequence). V dropped 1 base and J dropped 4 bases, with 7 bases sitting between them. CDR3 region: CASSQGGIYGYTF. The CDR3 nucleotides read TGTGCCAGCAGCCAAGGTGGGATCTATGGCTACACCTTC.

This clonotype was seen at least ten times. J is TRBJ2-1 and V is TRBV6-5; tentative D call: TRBD2 (6 bases). V lost 2 bases and J 12 bases, leaving 23 bases between the germline ends. This CDR3 has 16 amino acids. Germline CDR1 MNHEY, CDR2 SVGAGI. This CDR3 reads CASSYVGLAKTMMQFF. Written as DNA, the CDR3 is TGTGCCAGCAGTTACGTCGGGCTAGCGAAGACAATGATGCAGTTCTTC.